This TCR beta chain was identified during a study of blood T cell repertoires in COVID-19. Study-level information: Spain, Italy and the United States supplied samples that represented acute and convalescent COVID-19.

As processed by the authors: Reference gene primer amplification gave nucleated cell count estimates. Data came from immunoSEQ multiplex PCR; TCRdb stores just in-frame clones and leaves some out. D and trimming come from the DNA, and the V and J calls and clone size come from that table. The sample lists under 300,000 clones; around 90% were seen once. The CDR3 length is 16 residues. The junction had 5 bases not matched to a gene; V was cut back by 1 base and J by 4 bases. CDR1 SEHNR and CDR2 FQNEAQ come from the germline V gene (reference sequence). The count of this clone is one. The source is a woman between 50 and 59 years old who had recovered from COVID-19. The material sequenced was PBMCs or T cells enriched from blood (not recorded which). This chain uses TRBV7-9 with TRBJ2-2, with 8 bases matching TRBD2. In DNA form, the CDR3 reads TGTGCCAGCAGCTTAGGAGCGGGAGAGGTCACCGGGGAGCTGTTTTTT. Its protein is CASSLGAGEVTGELFF.